Below are 28 T cell receptor beta chains sequenced from a single sample in a study of OX40 agonist ivuxolimab in advanced cancers. The method was immunoSEQ multiplex PCR; TCRdb's version includes in-frame clones alone and lacks a portion of them. This sample has 45,000 or so clones, with approximately 85% found just once. This sample comprised CD4+ or CD8+ T cells sorted from blood, obtained in a trial of the OX40 agonist ivuxolimab. These receptors all stem from an adult with an advanced solid tumor such as melanoma, head and neck, liver or kidney cancer.

The rearrangement joins TRBV2 to TRBJ1-6, with a possible D match to TRBD1 (5 bases). The CDR3 sequence is 15 residues long. Germline CDR1 is SNHLY and CDR2 is FYNNEI. V lost 3 bases and J lost 6, with 12 bases in between. Written as DNA, the CDR3 is TGTGCCAGCAGTGATGAGGGGAATAGTAATTCACCCCTCCACTTT. Encoded protein: CASSDEGNSNSPLHF.

The chain combines TRBV7-3 with TRBJ2-1; D possibly corresponds to TRBD2 (6 bases). CDR3 size: 15 residues. CDR1 and CDR2 from the germline V gene are SGHTA and FQGTGA. The V gene lost 0 bases and the J gene lost 4 bases, with 10 bases spanning the gap. Here the CDR3 reads CASSLTPGLYNEQFF. The CDR3 region has the DNA TGTGCCAGCAGCTTAACGCCGGGACTTTACAATGAGCAGTTCTTC.

The gene calls are TRBV12-5 and TRBJ2-1; TRBD1 might be the D (5 bases). V was trimmed by 1 base and J by 7 bases, leaving 8 bases between them. Germline V gene data show CDR1 as LGHNT and CDR2 as FRNRAP. The CDR3 is made up of 13 amino acids. The chain's CDR3 is CASGLETENEQFF. As DNA, the CDR3 is TGTGCTAGTGGTTTGGAGACAGAGAATGAGCAGTTCTTC.

This clone is a singleton in its sample. V is TRBV4-1 and J is TRBJ2-5; D is unclear. Deletions cut 1 base from V and 5 bases from J, with 11 bases between. The CDR3 extends over 14 amino acids. Germline-derived CDR1 and CDR2 are MGHRA and YSYEKL. DNA of the CDR3: TGCGCCAGCAGCCAAGTCCCAGGAGAGGAGACCCAGTACTTC. Protein product: CASSQVPGEETQYF.

The chain uses TRBV5-8 and TRBJ2-7, with 8 bases that match TRBD1. Trimming at V came to 2 bases and at J to 1 base, leaving 5 bases not matched to a gene. Germline values: CDR1 SGHTS, CDR2 YDEGEE. The CDR3 has 15 amino acids. The CDR3 bases are TGTGCCAGCAGCTTCGCGACAGGGGCTTCCTACGAGCAGTACGTC. It specifies CASSFATGASYEQYV.

This chain joins TRBV7-9 and TRBJ2-7; possibly TRBD2 for D (5 bases). The germline CDR1 and CDR2 sequences are SEHNR and FQNEAQ (reference sequence). The CDR3 consists of 14 residues. V gave up 1 base and J gave up 4 bases, with 11 bases separating them. CDR3 loop: CASSLEEADYEQYF. The CDR3 nucleotides read TGTGCCAGCAGCTTAGAGGAGGCAGATTACGAGCAGTACTTC.

V usage is TRBV6-5 and J usage is TRBJ2-7; D ambiguous. The CDR3 totals 14 residues. V lost 4 bases to trimming and J lost 3 bases, with 13 bases between them. CDR1 is MNHEY, CDR2 SVGAGI, per germline. This chain's CDR3 is CASSSYTDHYEQYF. CDR3 bases: TGTGCCAGCAGTTCCTATACAGACCACTACGAGCAGTACTTC.

The J gene is TRBJ2-7, the V gene TRBV10-3; D might be TRBD1 (5 bases). Trimming cost V 0 bases and J 7 bases, with 10 bases left between them. Germline CDR1 is ENHRY and CDR2 is SYGVKD. The CDR3 contains 13 residues. The CDR3 here is CAISESGHKEQYV. CDR3 sequence (DNA): TGTGCCATCAGTGAGTCAGGACACAAGGAGCAGTACGTC.

This clone was detected only once. The rearrangement joins TRBV5-5 to TRBJ2-5; the D is unclear. The CDR3 consists of 15 residues. V lost 4 bases and J lost 1, with 14 bases in between. CDR1 SGHKS and CDR2 YYEKEE come from the germline V gene (reference sequence). CDR3: CASSLLEASQETQYF. The CDR3 nucleotides are TGTGCCAGCAGCCTTCTAGAGGCGAGCCAAGAGACCCAGTACTTC.

V is TRBV28 and J is TRBJ1-1, with a possible D match to TRBD1 (5 bases). The germline V gene encodes CDR1 MDHEN and CDR2 SYDVKM. The CDR3 has 14 amino acids. V shed 5 bases and J shed 4 bases, with 14 bases lying between them. The DNA of the CDR3 is TGTGCCAGCAGTCATAGGGGCGGGGGCACTGAAGCTTTCTTT. It specifies CASSHRGGGTEAFF.

The V call is TRBV4-3, the J call TRBJ2-1, with 7 bases that match TRBD2. The germline CDR1 and CDR2 sequences are LGHNA and YSLEER. The V segment lost 4 bases and the J segment 0 bases; nucleotides outside the gene matches: 6. The CDR3 totals 16 residues. CDR3 protein: CASSPTSASSYNEQFF. CDR3 nucleotide sequence: TGCGCCAGCAGCCCCACTAGCGCCAGCTCCTACAATGAGCAGTTCTTC.

The rearrangement links TRBV7-2 to TRBJ2-7, with 7 bases lining up with TRBD1. The CDR3 covers 15 residues. V shed 1 base, J shed 1 base, and the junction held 4 bases outside the gene matches. Germline CDR1 is SGHTA and CDR2 is FQGNSA. CDR3 loop: CASSLGGTVSYEQYV. CDR3 DNA: TGTGCCAGCAGCTTAGGTGGGACAGTTTCCTACGAGCAGTACGTC.

V usage is TRBV10-2 and J usage is TRBJ2-5; either TRBD1 or TRBD2 may supply D (6 bases each). Germline-derived CDR1 and CDR2 are WSHSY and SAAADI. Deletions cut 6 bases from V and 5 bases from J, with 16 bases between. This CDR3 is built from 14 residues. The CDR3 DNA reads as TGCGCCAGCAGCCAAGGGGGGACTTGCGAGACCCAGTACTTC. Amino acids: CASSQGGTCETQYF.

The chain links TRBV9 to TRBJ1-2; D may be TRBD1 (5 bases). V was clipped by 4 bases and J by 3 bases, with 16 bases between them. The CDR3 spans 15 residues. Germline loops: CDR1 SGDLS, CDR2 YYNGEE. The CDR3 sequence: CASSPRPGRDYGYTF. DNA for the CDR3: TGTGCCAGCAGCCCCCGTCCGGGCAGGGACTATGGCTACACCTTC. Full variable domain (missing parts from reference TRBV9 and TRBJ1-2): DSGVTQTPKHLITATGQRVTLRCSPRSGDLSVYWYQQSLDQGLQFLIQYYNGEERAKGNILERFSAQQFPDLHSELNLSSLELGDSALYFCASSPRPGRDYGYTFGSGTRLTVV.

The chain employs TRBV9 and TRBJ2-3; D is perhaps TRBD2 (6 bases). The V end was cut by 4 bases, the J end by 0 bases, with 24 bases between. The CDR3 runs to 19 residues. The germline CDR1 and CDR2 sequences are SGDLS and YYNGEE. The CDR3 sequence: CASSTSPLVGGKSTDTQYF. The DNA of the CDR3 is TGTGCCAGCAGCACCTCACCGTTAGTGGGGGGAAAAAGCACAGATACGCAGTATTTT.

V and J are TRBV13 and TRBJ2-1, with D tentatively TRBD1 or TRBD2 (5 bases each). The germline V and J ends were trimmed by 8 bases and 5 bases, with 13 bases remaining between them. The CDR3 is made up of 13 amino acids. Germline V lookup: CDR1 PRHDT, CDR2 FYEKMQ (reference sequence). CDR3 amino acids: CASGGGGDNEQFF. In nucleotides, the CDR3 is TGTGCCAGCGGTGGGGGTGGGGACAATGAGCAGTTCTTC.

This sequence joins TRBV5-8 and TRBJ1-2, with no clear D. CDR1 SGHTS and CDR2 YDEGEE come from the germline V gene. The V end was cut by 0 bases, the J end by 6 bases, with 12 bases between. This CDR3 is 14 amino acids long. CDR3 DNA sequence: TGTGCCAGCAGCTTGGACGGCCCCCGGGATGGCTACACCTTC. As protein: CASSLDGPRDGYTF.

The chain couples TRBV7-2 to TRBJ1-1, with D unresolved. From germline, CDR1 is SGHTA and CDR2 FQGNSA. This CDR3 is 15 amino acids long. Trimming took 0 bases from V and 1 from J, leaving 9 bases between them. CDR3 in amino acids: CASSLARGGNTEAFF. The CDR3, as DNA: TGTGCCAGCAGCTTAGCCCGGGGAGGGAACACTGAAGCTTTCTTT. Based on the CDR3 plus reference TRBV7-2 and TRBJ1-1, the full variable domain is GAGVSQSPSNKVTEKGKDVELRCDPISGHTALYWYRQSLGQGLEFLIYFQGNSAPDKSGLPSDRFSAERTGGSVSTLTIQRTQQEDSAVYLCASSLARGGNTEAFFGQGTRLTVV.

The genes are TRBV4-1 and TRBJ1-5; the D is unclear. The V end lost 2 bases, the J end lost 0 bases, and 11 bases lay between the germline ends. The CDR3 length is 16 residues. CDR1 and CDR2 (germline): MGHRA, YSYEKL. For the CDR3, the DNA is TGCGCCAGCAGCCAACTCCTTGAGGGTAGCAATCAGCCCCAGCATTTT. Protein: CASSQLLEGSNQPQHF.

The chain employs TRBV5-4 and TRBJ2-2; D is unresolved. V was trimmed by 6 bases and J by 6 bases, leaving 9 bases between them. The germline CDR1 and CDR2 sequences are SGHNT and YYREEE (reference sequence). This CDR3 region has 12 residues. The CDR3 reads CASNDRPGELFF. The CDR3 bases are TGTGCCAGCAACGATAGGCCCGGGGAGCTGTTTTTT.

The rearrangement joins TRBV25-1 to TRBJ2-7; D not certain. V dropped 4 bases and J dropped 5 bases, with 6 bases sitting between them. CDR1 MGHDK and CDR2 SYGVNS come from the germline V gene. CDR3 length: 11 residues. CDR3 coding DNA: TGTGCCAGCAGTGGGTTCAACGAGCAGTACTTC. Encoded protein: CASSGFNEQYF.

CDR3 amino acids: CASSETGKGMNTEAFF. The CDR3 coding sequence is TGTGCCAGCAGTGAGACAGGGAAGGGTATGAACACTGAAGCTTTCTTT. J is TRBJ1-1 and V is TRBV2, with 7 nucleotides matching TRBD1. In germline, CDR1 is SNHLY, CDR2 FYNNEI. Trimming cost V 3 bases and J 0 bases; bases outside gene matches: 7. The length of the CDR3 is 16 residues.

The CDR3 DNA reads as TGTGCCAGTAGTGCAACAGGGGGCTCTGGAAACACCATATATTTT. Residues: CASSATGGSGNTIYF. V and J are TRBV19 and TRBJ1-3, with TRBD1 matching over 8 bases. CDR3 length: 15 residues. V shed 5 bases, J shed 0 bases, and the junction held 3 bases outside the gene matches. In germline, CDR1 is LNHDA, CDR2 SQIVND (reference sequence).

The J gene is TRBJ1-2, the V gene TRBV15, with D uncertain. This CDR3 contains 15 residues. Germline values: CDR1 LNHNV, CDR2 YYDKDF (reference sequence). With 1 base removed from V and 2 bases from J, the gap between germline ends came to 11 bases. The CDR3, as DNA: TGTGCCACCAGCAGAGTAGCAGGCCCAAACTATGGCTACACCTTC. Its protein product is CATSRVAGPNYGYTF.

The rearrangement links TRBV19 to TRBJ1-2; 12 nucleotides line up with TRBD1. Germline values: CDR1 LNHDA, CDR2 SQIVND (reference sequence). After removal of 9 bases from V and 5 bases from J, the junction contained 13 bases not matched to a gene. The CDR3 is 16 amino acids. The CDR3 here is CASKPGQGAIFYGYTF. The CDR3 DNA reads TGTGCCAGCAAACCGGGACAGGGGGCTATTTTTTATGGCTACACCTTC.

This clone was seen a few times. The rearrangement uses TRBV7-9 and TRBJ1-5, with D uncertain. Germline V gene data show CDR1 as SEHNR and CDR2 as FQNEAQ (reference sequence). The CDR3 is 12 residues long. V lost 3 bases, J lost 3 bases, and 3 bases lay in between. DNA of the CDR3: TGTGCCAGCAGCTTTGACAATCAGCCCCAGCATTTT. It specifies CASSFDNQPQHF.

The chain recombines TRBV11-2 with TRBJ1-2, with D unclear. The CDR3 contains 13 residues. V was clipped by 2 bases and J by 0 bases, with 4 bases between them. The germline CDR1 and CDR2 sequences are SGHAT and FQNNGV. The CDR3 DNA follows: TGTGCCAGCAGCTTAACTCCTAACTATGGCTACACCTTC. As protein: CASSLTPNYGYTF. Full variable domain (remainder filled in from reference TRBV11-2 and TRBJ1-2): EAGVAQSPRYKIIEKRQSVAFWCNPISGHATLYWYQQILGQGPKLLIQFQNNGVVDDSQLPKDRFSAERLKGVDSTLKIQPAKLEDSAVYLCASSLTPNYGYTFGSGTRLTVV.

The chain has TRBV27 and TRBJ1-1; D gene ambiguous. The CDR3 spans 13 residues. Per the germline V gene, CDR1 is MNHEY and CDR2 is SMNVEV (reference sequence). V lost 7 bases and J 1 base, leaving 10 bases between the germline ends. The DNA of the CDR3 is TGTGCCAGCAAGGACGGAGGGAACACTGAAGCTTTCTTT. It yields the protein CASKDGGNTEAFF.